Presented here are 12 T cell receptor beta chains from one specimen sequenced in a study of T cells in Graves' hyperthyroidism and ophthalmopathy. TCR beta CDR3 regions were amplified from RNA transcripts. The primer set for the first-round RT-PCR of the TCR CDR3 was HTBI. TCRdb recomputed calls from the multiplex PCR reads with MiXCR, one row per CDR3 protein. Counted here are about 250,000 distinct CDR3 sequences, roughly 22% occurring once; the ten biggest clones make up around 65%. Sequenced input: blood. Every receptor here comes from a man aged 30 to 45 with Graves' ophthalmopathy.

Worth noting for this clonotype: A clone one base away is much larger, so this may be a read error. The chain carries TRBV30 and TRBJ2-2; 10 bases map to TRBD2. The CDR3 is 15 residues long. Germline values: CDR1 GTSNPN, CDR2 SVGIG (reference sequence). The CDR3 here is CARELAGTNTGELFF. The CDR3 DNA follows: TGTGCAAGGGAACTAGCGGGGACGAACACCGGGGAGCTGTTTTTT.

V gene TRBV13 combines with J gene TRBJ2-1; TRBD2 agrees at 12 bases. CDR3 length equals 18 residues. V shed 5 bases, J shed 7 bases, and the junction held 15 bases outside the gene matches. Germline values: CDR1 PRHDT, CDR2 FYEKMQ (reference sequence). The CDR3 DNA sequence: TGTGCCAGCAGCCATCCGAGCGCTAGCGGGAGGGCCGCGAATGAGCAGTTCTTC. It encodes CASSHPSASGRAANEQFF. The full variable domain, in which reference TRBV13 and TRBJ2-1 provide the parts outside the CDR3, is AAGVIQSPRHLIKEKRETATLKCYPIPRHDTVYWYQQGPGQDPQFLISFYEKMQSDKGSIPDRFSAQQFSDYHSELNMSSLELGDSALYFCASSHPSASGRAANEQFFGPGTRLTVL.

This clonotype has a handful of counts. The chain couples TRBV2 to TRBJ1-6; the D is unclear. V was shortened by 3 bases and J by 5 bases, with 14 bases between the two germline ends. The CDR3 length is 16 residues. Germline V gene lookup returns CDR1 SNHLY and CDR2 FYNNEI. CDR3 protein: CASSEVWTGDNSPLHF. CDR3 coding DNA: TGTGCCAGCAGTGAGGTTTGGACGGGAGATAATTCACCCCTCCACTTT.

V gene TRBV6-1 combines with J gene TRBJ1-5; D is ambiguous. Germline V gene sequence: CDR1 MNHNS, CDR2 SASEGT. This CDR3 has 15 residues. V was shortened by 3 bases and J by 0 bases, with 9 bases between the two germline ends. The CDR3: CASSEMVYSNQPQHF. In DNA form, the CDR3 reads TGTGCCAGCAGTGAGATGGTATATAGCAATCAGCCCCAGCATTTT.

This chain joins TRBV9 and TRBJ2-3, with TRBD2 identical over 9 bases. Germline loops: CDR1 SGDLS, CDR2 YYNGEE. The CDR3 totals 15 residues. The ends lost 0 bases at V and 4 bases at J; junction bases unmatched: 3. The CDR3 DNA is TGTGCCAGCAGCGTAGTAGCGGGGGCTTCAGATACGCAGTATTTT. This encodes CASSVVAGASDTQYF.

This chain joins TRBV10-3 and TRBJ2-3; tentatively, D is TRBD1 or TRBD2 (5 bases each). The CDR3 sequence is 16 residues long. V lost 0 bases, J lost 2 bases, and 12 bases lay in between. The V gene's germline CDR1 is ENHRY and CDR2 SYGVKD. This chain's CDR3 is CAISESPPGTTDTQYF. DNA of the CDR3: TGTGCCATCAGTGAGTCCCCGCCAGGGACCACAGATACGCAGTATTTT.

The rearrangement uses TRBV19 and TRBJ2-4; 12 bases line up with TRBD2. Germline CDR1 and CDR2: LNHDA and SQIVND (reference sequence). CDR3 length: 19 residues. J was trimmed by 0 bases and V by 5 bases; bases with no gene match: 11. CDR3 bases: TGTGCCAGTAGTCAGCAGCCGGGACTAGCGGGCCTAGCCAAAAACATTCAGTACTTC. Residues: CASSQQPGLAGLAKNIQYF.

In this sample, this clonotype turned up many times. CDR3 region: CASSPDLSGRAYNEQFF. CDR3 sequence (DNA): TGCGCCAGCAGCCCCGACCTTAGCGGGAGAGCCTACAATGAGCAGTTCTTC. This chain connects TRBV5-1 to TRBJ2-1; 9 bases are shared with TRBD2. Trimming removed 4 bases from V and 2 bases from J; junction bases left unmatched: 10. The CDR3 has 17 residues. CDR1 and CDR2 from the germline V gene are SGHRS and YFSETQ.

This clonotype was detected ten times or more. The chain is built from TRBV12-3 or TRBV12-4 and TRBJ1-2; D unclear. The germline V and J ends were trimmed by 5 bases and 4 bases, with 11 bases remaining between them. This CDR3 contains 13 residues. CDR3 sequence: CASSPAPSYGYTF. Written as DNA, the CDR3 is TGTGCCAGCAGTCCCGCCCCCAGCTATGGCTACACCTTC.

This clonotype was observed a single time. A read error may explain this, as a much larger clone is one base away. V is TRBV28 and J is TRBJ2-3, with TRBD2 matching 11 bases. CDR1 and CDR2 from the germline V gene are MDHEN and SYDVKM. CDR3 length: 19 amino acids. CDR3 loop: CASGLVRLAGGDSTDTQYF. The CDR3 bases are TGTGCCAGCGGTTTAGTTCGTCTAGCGGGAGGAGACAGCACAGATACGCAGTATTTT.

This chain joins TRBV2 and TRBJ1-2; D not certain. The germline gives CDR1 SNHLY, CDR2 FYNNEI. V dropped 11 bases and J dropped 7 bases, with 14 bases sitting between them. The CDR3 contains 11 residues. The CDR3 region has the DNA TGTGCCTGCCGCCGGCCGAGTGGCTACACCTTC. Protein: CACRRPSGYTF.

CDR3 DNA: TGTGCCAGCAGTCAGGACAGGGTCCCCACAGATACGCAGTATTTT. Translated: CASSQDRVPTDTQYF. The chain has TRBV12-3 or TRBV12-4 and TRBJ2-3; 8 positions agree with TRBD1. The CDR3 has 15 residues. With V trimmed by 5 bases and J by 2 bases, 6 bases remained unmatched.